The 10 T cell receptor beta chains below all came from one sample that was sequenced in a study of control samples from healthy donors and cancer patients. The data were produced by immunoSEQ multiplex PCR, yet TCRdb's version contains in-frame clones alone and is incomplete. The table lists 100,000 to 150,000 clones, 90% of them singletons. The material sequenced was blood. The receptor set was obtained from a man in his forties in good health.

This clone occurred once. The CDR3 nucleotides read TGTGCCAGCAGCGTAGGCCCCCGTCTTGGCGGAAACACCATATATTTT. It is translated as CASSVGPRLGGNTIYF. The V call is TRBV9, the J call TRBJ1-3; D is unresolved. Per germline, CDR1 SGDLS and CDR2 YYNGEE. There are 16 residues in the CDR3. Trimming stripped 0 bases from V and 4 bases from J, with 14 bases between.

V is TRBV14 and J is TRBJ2-7; D ambiguous. The CDR3 has 14 amino acids. Trimming pared 0 bases from V and 4 bases from J, leaving 10 bases between. The germline V gene has CDR1 SGHDN and CDR2 FVKESK. This chain's CDR3 is CASSQDIGPYEQYF. Here the CDR3 DNA reads TGTGCCAGCAGCCAAGATATAGGACCTTACGAGCAGTACTTC.

CDR3 region: CASSWLGSSYNEQFF. The CDR3 DNA sequence: TGCGCCAGCAGCTGGCTGGGGAGCTCCTACAATGAGCAGTTCTTC. This sequence joins TRBV5-1 and TRBJ2-1; maybe TRBD2 (5 bases). V lost 3 bases to trimming and J lost 0 bases, with 10 bases between them. The CDR3 spans 15 residues. The germline gives CDR1 SGHRS, CDR2 YFSETQ.

This chain links TRBV5-6 with TRBJ1-6; D gene unclear. This CDR3 comprises 12 residues. Germline loops: CDR1 SGHDT, CDR2 YYEEEE. V lost 4 bases, J lost 6 bases, and 5 bases lay in between. The CDR3 reads CASSEPNSPLHF. The CDR3 DNA reads TGTGCCAGCAGCGAACCTAATTCACCCCTCCACTTT.

This sequence joins TRBV6-2 or TRBV6-3 and TRBJ2-5; 11 bases are a match to TRBD2. Germline V gene data show CDR1 as MNHEY and CDR2 as SVGEGT. With 6 bases clipped from V and 5 bases from J, the junction kept 11 bases outside the gene matches. CDR3 length: 16 residues. The CDR3, as DNA: TGTGCCAGCAGCGCCGGGGGACTAGCGGTTGGGGAGACCCAGTACTTC. Protein product: CASSAGGLAVGETQYF.

The chain is built from TRBV5-1 and TRBJ2-2; D is ambiguous. Germline values: CDR1 SGHRS, CDR2 YFSETQ. V lost 1 base and J 6 bases, leaving 13 bases between the germline ends. The CDR3 totals 15 residues. CDR3 DNA: TGCGCCAGCAGCTTGAGGCAGCCTTGGGCCGGGGAGCTGTTTTTT. Its protein is CASSLRQPWAGELFF.

V and J are TRBV6-5 and TRBJ1-3, with D uncertain. Trimming removed 0 bases at V and 7 bases at J, with 13 bases between. This CDR3 contains 15 residues. Germline CDR1 reads MNHEY; CDR2 reads SVGAGI. The CDR3 loop is CASSYSGERWNTIYF. CDR3 nucleotides: TGTGCCAGCAGTTACTCTGGGGAGAGATGGAACACCATATATTTT.

The rearrangement links TRBV9 to TRBJ2-3; 7 positions agree with TRBD2. The germline V gene has CDR1 SGDLS and CDR2 YYNGEE. CDR3 length: 15 amino acids. V lost 0 bases to trimming and J lost 3 bases; unmatched junction nucleotides: 4. CDR3 amino acids: CASSVDGGGTDTQYF. CDR3 nucleotide sequence: TGTGCCAGCAGCGTAGACGGGGGAGGGACAGATACGCAGTATTTT.

The V call is TRBV10-3, the J call TRBJ2-3, with a possible D match to TRBD1 (5 bases). This CDR3 is built from 15 residues. The ends were cut back, 0 bases at V and 8 bases at J, with 15 bases in the middle. The germline V gene encodes CDR1 ENHRY and CDR2 SYGVKD. The DNA for the CDR3 is TGTGCCATCAGTGAGTCACAGGTCCGTATCGGTACGCAGTATTTT. Translation gives CAISESQVRIGTQYF.

V gene TRBV4-2 combines with J gene TRBJ2-3; D remains ambiguous. The CDR3 has 17 residues. Germline CDR1 reads LGHNA; CDR2 reads YNFKEQ. Trimming pared 0 bases from V and 3 bases from J, leaving 16 bases between. The CDR3 nucleotides are TGTGCCAGCAGCCAAGATCCAAATCCCCGAAATACAGATACGCAGTATTTT. This codes for CASSQDPNPRNTDTQYF.